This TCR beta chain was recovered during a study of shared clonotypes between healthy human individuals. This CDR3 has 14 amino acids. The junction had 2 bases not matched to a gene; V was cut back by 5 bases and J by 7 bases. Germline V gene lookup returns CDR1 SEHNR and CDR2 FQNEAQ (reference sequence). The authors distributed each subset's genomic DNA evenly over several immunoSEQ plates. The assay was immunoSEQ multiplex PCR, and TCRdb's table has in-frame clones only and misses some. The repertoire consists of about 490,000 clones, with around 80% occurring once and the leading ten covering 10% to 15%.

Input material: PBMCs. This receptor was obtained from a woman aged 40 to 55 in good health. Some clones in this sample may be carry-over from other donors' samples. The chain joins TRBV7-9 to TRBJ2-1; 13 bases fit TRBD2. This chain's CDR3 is CASSRTSGSNEQFF. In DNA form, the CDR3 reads TGTGCCAGCAGCCGGACTAGCGGGAGTAATGAGCAGTTCTTC.